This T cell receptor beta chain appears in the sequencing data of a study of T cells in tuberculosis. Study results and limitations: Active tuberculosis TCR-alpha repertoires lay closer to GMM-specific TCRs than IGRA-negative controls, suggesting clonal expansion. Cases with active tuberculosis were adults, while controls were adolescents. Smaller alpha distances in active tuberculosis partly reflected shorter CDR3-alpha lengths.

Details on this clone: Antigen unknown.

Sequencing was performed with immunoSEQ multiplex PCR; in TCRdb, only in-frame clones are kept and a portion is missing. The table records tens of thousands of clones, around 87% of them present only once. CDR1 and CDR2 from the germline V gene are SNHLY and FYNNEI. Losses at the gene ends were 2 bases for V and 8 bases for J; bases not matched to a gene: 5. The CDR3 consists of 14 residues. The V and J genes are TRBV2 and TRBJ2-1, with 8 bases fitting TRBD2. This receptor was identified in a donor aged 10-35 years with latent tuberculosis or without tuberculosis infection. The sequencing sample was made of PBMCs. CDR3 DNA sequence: TGTGCCAGCAGTGAATCGGGGCGGGAGGATGAGCAGTTCTTC. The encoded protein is CASSESGREDEQFF.